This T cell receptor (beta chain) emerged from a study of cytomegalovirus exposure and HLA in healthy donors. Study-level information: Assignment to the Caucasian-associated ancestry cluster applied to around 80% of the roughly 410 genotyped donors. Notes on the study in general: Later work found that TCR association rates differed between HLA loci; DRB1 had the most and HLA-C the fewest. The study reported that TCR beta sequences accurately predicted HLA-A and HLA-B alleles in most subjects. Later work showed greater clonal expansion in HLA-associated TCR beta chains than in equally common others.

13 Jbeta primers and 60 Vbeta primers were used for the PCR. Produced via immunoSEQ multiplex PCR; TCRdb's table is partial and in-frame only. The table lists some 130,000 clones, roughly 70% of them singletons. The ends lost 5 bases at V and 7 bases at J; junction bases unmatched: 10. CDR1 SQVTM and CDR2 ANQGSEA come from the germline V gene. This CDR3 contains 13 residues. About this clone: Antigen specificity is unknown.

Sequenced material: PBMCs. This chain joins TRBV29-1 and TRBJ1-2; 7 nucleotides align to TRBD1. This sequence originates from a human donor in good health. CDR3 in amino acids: CSVTGENLPGYTF. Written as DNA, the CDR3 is TGCAGCGTTACAGGGGAAAACCTTCCTGGCTACACCTTC.